The 30 T cell receptor beta chains presented below share a single source sample, sequenced in a study of T cell responses to AZD1222 COVID-19 vaccine. Profiling relied on immunoSEQ multiplex PCR, and the TCRdb table lists in-frame clones only, not all of them. Seen here are approximately 100,000 clones, about 94% observed once, and the top ten hold 4.5% to 5%. The sample here was peripheral blood, taken on day 0 of AZD1222 vaccination. The receptor source for this set is an adult in good health.

The J gene is TRBJ1-3, the V gene TRBV10-3; D remains ambiguous. Germline loops: CDR1 ENHRY, CDR2 SYGVKD. Deletions cut 7 bases from V and 0 bases from J, with 13 bases between. This CDR3 contains 15 residues. CDR3 nucleotides: TGTGCCATCACTCACGGGCGGACCTCTGGAAACACCATATATTTT. It yields the protein CAITHGRTSGNTIYF.

The chain recombines TRBV7-3 with TRBJ1-2; the match to TRBD1 covers 7 bases. Germline V lookup: CDR1 SGHTA, CDR2 FQGTGA. The CDR3 sequence is 15 residues long. The V gene end was trimmed by 7 bases and the J gene end by 4 bases; junction bases not matched to a gene: 12. The CDR3 protein is CASNPGTGDIYGYTF. The DNA for the CDR3 is TGTGCCAGCAACCCGGGAACAGGGGACATCTATGGCTACACCTTC. Drawing the rest from reference TRBV7-3 and TRBJ1-2, the complete variable domain is GAGVSQTPSNKVTEKGKYVELRCDPISGHTALYWYRQSLGQGPEFLIYFQGTGAADDSGLPNDRFFAVRPEGSVSTLKIQRTERGDSAVYLCASNPGTGDIYGYTFGSGTRLTVV.

This clone was seen only once. J is TRBJ1-2 and V is TRBV7-2; the D gene is possibly TRBD1 (5 bases). This CDR3 is built from 15 residues. Trimming took off 1 base at V and 4 bases at J, with 13 bases between the two ends. Germline CDR1 reads SGHTA; CDR2 reads FQGNSA. CDR3 region: CASSLEKGPFYGYTF. For the CDR3, the DNA is TGTGCCAGCAGCTTAGAAAAGGGACCCTTCTATGGCTACACCTTC.

In regard to this clone: This same CDR3 is encoded by further DNA sequences in the sample. This chain links TRBV5-1 with TRBJ2-7; D is unclear. This CDR3 is 11 amino acids long. CDR1 and CDR2 (germline): SGHRS, YFSETQ. With 0 bases removed from V and 4 bases from J, the gap between germline ends came to 2 bases. The CDR3 loop reads CASSLGYEQYF. The CDR3 DNA reads as TGCGCCAGCAGCTTGGGGTACGAGCAGTACTTC.

The chain couples TRBV7-9 to TRBJ1-2; 7 nucleotides match TRBD1. Trimming at V came to 4 bases and at J to 4 bases, leaving 9 bases not matched to a gene. Germline CDR1 is SEHNR and CDR2 is FQNEAQ (reference sequence). The CDR3 extends over 15 amino acids. The CDR3 nucleotides read TGTGCCAGCAGCTCCTCCTCGGACAGGAGCTATGGCTACACCTTC. It codes for CASSSSSDRSYGYTF.

The CDR3 sequence is CAIGGTGNYEQYF. Here the CDR3 DNA reads TGTGCCATCGGGGGCACGGGAAACTACGAGCAGTACTTC. J is TRBJ2-7 and V is TRBV10-3, with D possibly being TRBD1 (6 bases). V dropped 8 bases and J dropped 3 bases, with 14 bases sitting between them. This CDR3 region has 13 residues. Looked up from germline, CDR1 is ENHRY and CDR2 is SYGVKD.

The rearrangement uses TRBV11-3 and TRBJ2-5; 15 nucleotides match TRBD2. The CDR3 totals 16 residues. Trimming cost V 2 bases and J 5 bases; bases outside gene matches: 3. In germline, CDR1 is SGHNT, CDR2 YENEEA. This chain's CDR3 is CASSLRGLAGGETQYF. As DNA, the CDR3 is TGTGCCAGCAGCTTAAGGGGACTAGCGGGAGGTGAGACCCAGTACTTC.

The chain carries TRBV5-1 and TRBJ2-5; 7 bases line up with TRBD1. After removal of 4 bases from V and 1 base from J, the junction contained 1 base not matched to a gene. The CDR3 length is 13 residues. Germline V gene lookup returns CDR1 SGHRS and CDR2 YFSETQ. CDR3 protein: CASSTGAQETQYF. Written as DNA, the CDR3 is TGCGCCAGCAGCACAGGGGCCCAAGAGACCCAGTACTTC.

The chain joins TRBV5-1 to TRBJ2-1; 12 bases line up with TRBD2. V trimming: 0 bases; J trimming: 9 bases; junction bases outside the gene matches: 4. CDR1 is SGHRS, CDR2 YFSETQ, per germline. The length of the CDR3 is 15 residues. Here the CDR3 reads CASSLGLAGVGEQFF. DNA of the CDR3: TGCGCCAGCAGCTTGGGACTAGCGGGAGTAGGTGAGCAGTTCTTC.

The V call is TRBV5-4, the J call TRBJ2-7, with D unresolved. CDR1 and CDR2 from the germline V gene are SGHNT and YYREEE (reference sequence). The length of the CDR3 is 12 residues. The V gene lost 5 bases and the J gene lost 6 bases, with 12 bases spanning the gap. CDR3 DNA sequence: TGTGCCAGCAGTCGTATCGCCGGCGAGCAGTACTTC. Its protein product is CASSRIAGEQYF.

The chain uses TRBV19 and TRBJ1-2; D remains ambiguous. V gave up 7 bases and J gave up 3 bases, with 15 bases separating them. From germline, CDR1 is LNHDA and CDR2 SQIVND (reference sequence). The CDR3 loop spans 14 amino acids. The CDR3 DNA is TGTGCCAGTACCCTCGTGTCTGGGGACTATGGCTACACCTTC. It encodes CASTLVSGDYGYTF.

V gene TRBV5-1 combines with J gene TRBJ2-1; 7 positions agree with TRBD1. The CDR3 is 15 amino acids. Germline V gene lookup returns CDR1 SGHRS and CDR2 YFSETQ. V lost 0 bases, J lost 10 bases, and 10 bases stayed unmatched. This chain's CDR3 is CASSLGTGRRSEQFF. Written as DNA, the CDR3 is TGCGCCAGCAGCTTGGGGACAGGTCGGAGGAGCGAGCAGTTCTTC.

The gene calls are TRBV5-1 and TRBJ2-7; 9 bases align to TRBD2. CDR1 and CDR2 from the germline V gene are SGHRS and YFSETQ. CDR3 length equals 14 residues. V dropped 3 bases and J dropped 3; count of bases not matched to a gene: 4. The chain's CDR3 is CASSSGTSLYEQYF. The CDR3, as DNA: TGCGCCAGCAGCTCCGGGACTAGCCTCTACGAGCAGTACTTC.

The rearrangement links TRBV28 to TRBJ2-7, with TRBD2 identical over 7 bases. J gave up 0 bases and V 5 bases, and 7 bases lay outside the gene matches. Germline V gives CDR1 MDHEN, CDR2 SYDVKM. The CDR3 has 15 amino acids. CDR3 amino acids: CASSGRVLSSYEQYF. The CDR3 DNA sequence: TGTGCCAGCAGTGGGAGGGTCCTTAGCTCCTACGAGCAGTACTTC.

About this clone itself: A junction boundary mismatches the germline segment, possibly from a read error. The genes are TRBV5-6 and TRBJ2-7; TRBD2 aligns across 11 bases. The CDR3 has 15 amino acids. CDR1 and CDR2 from the germline V gene are SGHDT and YYEEEE. CDR3 residues: CASSPTGSGRDEQYF. The CDR3 coding sequence is TGTGCTAGCAGCCCGACGGGTAGCGGGAGGGACGAGCAGTACTTC.

J is TRBJ2-3 and V is TRBV7-2, with D uncertain. Germline V lookup: CDR1 SGHTA, CDR2 FQGNSA. The CDR3 is made up of 12 amino acids. The ends were cut back, 4 bases at V and 6 bases at J, with 8 bases in the middle. The CDR3 loop reads CASSYSADTQYF. In DNA form, the CDR3 reads TGTGCCAGCAGCTATAGTGCGGATACGCAGTATTTT.

V is TRBV4-1 and J is TRBJ2-2, with D possibly matching TRBD1 (6 bases). The CDR3 length is 14 residues. Germline V gene data show CDR1 as MGHRA and CDR2 as YSYEKL. V gave up 4 bases and J gave up 5 bases, with 11 bases separating them. CDR3 bases: TGCGCCAGCAGCCGGACAGATACTACCGGGGAGCTGTTTTTT. This codes for CASSRTDTTGELFF.

CDR3 sequence reads: CASSDFGQTDIQYF. The CDR3 DNA reads as TGTGCCAGCAGTGATTTCGGACAGACGGACATTCAGTACTTC. The V call is TRBV6-1, the J call TRBJ2-4, with D perhaps TRBD1 (6 bases). CDR1 is MNHNS, CDR2 SASEGT, per germline. This CDR3 has 14 residues. Trimming removed 3 bases at V and 8 bases at J, with 14 bases between.

This clone was seen a few times. The V gene is TRBV19, the J gene TRBJ2-5, with a tentative D call TRBD2 (6 bases). The CDR3 covers 14 residues. V was clipped by 5 bases and J by 5 bases, with 15 bases between them. CDR1 and CDR2 from the germline V gene are LNHDA and SQIVND (reference sequence). The CDR3, as DNA: TGTGCCAGTAGTTGGGGGGTGAGTTCGGAGACCCAGTACTTC. Translating gives CASSWGVSSETQYF.

This chain uses TRBV9 with TRBJ2-2; D is possibly TRBD2 (5 bases). V shed 6 bases and J shed 5 bases, with 17 bases lying between them. CDR3 size: 15 residues. CDR1 is SGDLS, CDR2 YYNGEE, per germline. The CDR3 DNA is TGTGCCAGCACCAGAGGGCCAGAGGGAACCGGGGAGCTGTTTTTT. Its protein product is CASTRGPEGTGELFF.

The J gene is TRBJ1-3, the V gene TRBV19; D is unclear. Germline loops: CDR1 LNHDA, CDR2 SQIVND (reference sequence). This CDR3 region has 16 residues. The germline V and J ends were trimmed by 3 bases and 0 bases, with 12 bases remaining between them. The CDR3 DNA is TGTGCCAGTAGTATCACCGGGATATACTCTGGAAACACCATATATTTT. Translating it yields CASSITGIYSGNTIYF.

This clone was seen just once. The V and J genes are TRBV4-1 and TRBJ2-2, with no clear D. CDR1 is MGHRA, CDR2 YSYEKL, per germline. Trimming removed 4 bases from V and 6 bases from J, with 6 bases in between. This CDR3 spans 12 amino acids. CDR3 sequence: CASSRYPGELFF. CDR3 DNA sequence: TGCGCCAGCAGCCGCTATCCCGGGGAGCTGTTTTTT.

The V call is TRBV10-3, the J call TRBJ1-5; TRBD1 matches at 8 bases. The CDR3 contains 15 residues. The J segment lost 4 bases and the V segment lost 5 bases, leaving 7 bases of the junction unmatched. Germline V gene lookup returns CDR1 ENHRY and CDR2 SYGVKD. DNA for the CDR3: TGTGCCATCAGTCCGGGACAGGTAGCGAATCAGCCCCAGCATTTT. Its translation is CAISPGQVANQPQHF.

This clone was observed a handful of times. The J gene is TRBJ1-1, the V gene TRBV18, with TRBD1 as a possible D gene (5 bases). The CDR3 runs 16 residues. Looked up from germline, CDR1 is KGHSH and CDR2 is LQKENI. Trimming removed 5 bases at V and 7 bases at J, with 23 bases between. The CDR3 sequence: CASSIDSMGSAYEAFF. DNA for the CDR3: TGTGCCAGCTCAATAGACAGCATGGGATCGGCCTATGAAGCTTTCTTT. The entire variable domain, with the rest obtained from reference TRBV18 and TRBJ1-1, is as follows: NAGVMQNPRHLVRRRGQEARLRCSPMKGHSHVYWYRQLPEEGLKFMVYLQKENIIDESGMPKERFSAEFPKEGPSILRIQQVVRGDSAAYFCASSIDSMGSAYEAFFGQGTRLTVV.

This chain links TRBV4-3 with TRBJ1-4, with a possible D match to TRBD1 (6 bases). The germline V and J ends were trimmed by 1 base and 8 bases, with 17 bases remaining between them. The CDR3 sequence is 16 residues long. Germline V lookup: CDR1 LGHNA, CDR2 YSLEER. The CDR3 DNA is TGCGCCAGCAGCCAAGTGCACAGGGCGTTGGAGGAAAAACTGTTTTTT. This sequence encodes CASSQVHRALEEKLFF.

V is TRBV6-6 and J is TRBJ1-1, with 8 bases fitting TRBD1. V was clipped by 0 bases and J by 5 bases; unmatched bases: 2. The CDR3 totals 14 residues. Germline V lookup: CDR1 MNHNY, CDR2 SVGAGI (reference sequence). CDR3 sequence (DNA): TGTGCCAGCAGTTACTCAGACAGGGGTACTGAAGCTTTCTTT. Protein product: CASSYSDRGTEAFF.

CDR3 loop: CAISESSGIQFF. The CDR3 bases are TGTGCCATCAGTGAATCCAGCGGAATCCAGTTCTTC. The chain links TRBV10-3 to TRBJ2-1; D is perhaps TRBD2 (5 bases). This CDR3 spans 12 amino acids. The ends were cut back, 3 bases at V and 13 bases at J, with 13 bases in the middle. CDR1 is ENHRY and CDR2 is SYGVKD in the germline V gene.

This clone has just a few counts. The chain is built from TRBV6-4 and TRBJ1-4, with D possibly being TRBD1 (5 bases). V lost 0 bases and J lost 0, with 8 bases in between. This CDR3 region has 16 residues. In germline, CDR1 is MRHNA, CDR2 SNTAGT. CDR3 in amino acids: CASSDSRGPTNEKLFF. The CDR3 DNA reads TGTGCCAGCAGTGACTCTAGGGGTCCAACTAATGAAAAACTGTTTTTT.

The J gene is TRBJ1-2, the V gene TRBV18; tentative D call: TRBD1 (5 bases). Looked up from germline, CDR1 is KGHSH and CDR2 is LQKENI. Trimming removed 3 bases from V and 3 bases from J, with 14 bases in between. This CDR3 contains 15 residues. As DNA, the CDR3 is TGTGCCAGCTCACCTTATGACAGCTACTACTATGGCTACACCTTC. It is translated as CASSPYDSYYYGYTF.

CDR3: CASSPTGGPQETQYF. As DNA, the CDR3 is TGTGCCAGCAGCCCAACAGGGGGACCTCAAGAGACCCAGTACTTC. The V and J genes are TRBV7-3 and TRBJ2-5, with 8 bases matching TRBD1. The CDR3 consists of 15 residues. V lost 5 bases and J lost 2; bases outside the gene matches: 7. In germline, CDR1 is SGHTA, CDR2 FQGTGA.